This T cell receptor beta chain is from a study of a mutant IDH1 vaccine in newly diagnosed glioma. The sample's time point: week 47, end of study. The content of each vaccine dose was 300 ug of mutant IDH1 20-mer peptide, and topical imiquimod accompanied it. Per germline, CDR1 ENHRY and CDR2 SYGVKD. Trimming shortened V by 2 bases and J by 2 bases, and 10 bases separated the two germline ends. CDR3 size: 15 residues. Repertoires were generated with immunoSEQ multiplex PCR, while TCRdb's copy carries only in-frame clones and drops some. The sample shows tens of thousands of clones, roughly 90% of them seen only once. Study outcomes and limitations: Alterations occurring in top peripheral T cell clonotypes seemed unrelated to pseudoprogression.

Comments on this clone: What it binds is unknown.

The sequencing used PBMCs, collected from a glioma patient whose treatment included an IDH1 peptide vaccine. The V and J genes are TRBV10-3 and TRBJ1-5; a possible D gene is TRBD1 (5 bases). This sequence originates from a woman in her 50s with glioma. In DNA form, the CDR3 reads TGTGCCATCAGTGAGGGGACGGTCCGCAATCAGCCCCAGCATTTT. Protein: CAISEGTVRNQPQHF.